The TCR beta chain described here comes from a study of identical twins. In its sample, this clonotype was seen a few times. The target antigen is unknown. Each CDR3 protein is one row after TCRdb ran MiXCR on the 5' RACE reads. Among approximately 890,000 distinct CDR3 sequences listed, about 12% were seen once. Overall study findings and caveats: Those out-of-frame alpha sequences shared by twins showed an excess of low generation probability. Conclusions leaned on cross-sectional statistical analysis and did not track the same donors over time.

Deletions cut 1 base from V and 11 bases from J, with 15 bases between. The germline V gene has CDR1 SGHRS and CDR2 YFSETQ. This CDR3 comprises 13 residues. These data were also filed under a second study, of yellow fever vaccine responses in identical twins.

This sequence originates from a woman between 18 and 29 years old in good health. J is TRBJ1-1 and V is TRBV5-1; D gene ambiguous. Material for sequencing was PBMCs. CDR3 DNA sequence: TGCGCCAGCAGCTTGTTGGCAGAGAAGAACGCTTTCTTT. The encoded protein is CASSLLAEKNAFF.